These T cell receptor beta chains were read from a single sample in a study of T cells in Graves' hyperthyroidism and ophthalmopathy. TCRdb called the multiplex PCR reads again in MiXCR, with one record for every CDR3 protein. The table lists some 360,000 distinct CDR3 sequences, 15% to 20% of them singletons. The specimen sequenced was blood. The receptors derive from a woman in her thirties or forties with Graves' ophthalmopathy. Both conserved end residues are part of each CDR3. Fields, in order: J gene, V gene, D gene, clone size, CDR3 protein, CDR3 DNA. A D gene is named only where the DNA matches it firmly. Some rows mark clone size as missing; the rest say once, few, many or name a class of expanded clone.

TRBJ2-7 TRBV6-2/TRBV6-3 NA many CASSSSERTYEQYF TGTGCCAGCAGTTCTAGCGAGAGAACATACGAGCAGTACTTC
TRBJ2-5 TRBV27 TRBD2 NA CASRARLAGGETQYF TGTGCCAGCAGAGCCCGACTAGCGGGAGGAGAGACCCAGTACTTC
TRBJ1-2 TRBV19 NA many CASRGQSLEAYGYTF TGTGCCAGTAGAGGACAGTCCTTGGAGGCCTATGGCTACACCTTC
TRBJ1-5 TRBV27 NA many CASSSTGTLSNQPQHF TGTGCCAGCAGTAGTACCGGGACACTTAGCAATCAGCCCCAGCATTTT
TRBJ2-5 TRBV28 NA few CASSFRRAPQYF TGTGCCAGCAGTTTTAGGCGGGCGCCCCAGTACTTC
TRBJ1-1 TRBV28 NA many CASGGLNTEAFF TGTGCCAGCGGGGGTTTGAACACTGAAGCTTTCTTT
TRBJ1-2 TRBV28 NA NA CASSNTGHYGYTF TGTGCCAGCAGCAACACGGGGCACTATGGCTACACCTTC
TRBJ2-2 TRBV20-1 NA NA CSAPPGVSEENTGELFF TGCAGTGCTCCCCCAGGAGTGTCCGAAGAGAACACCGGGGAGCTGTTTTTT
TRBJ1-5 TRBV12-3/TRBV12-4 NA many CASSKVGGSNQPQHF TGTGCCAGCAGCAAAGTCGGGGGAAGCAATCAGCCCCAGCATTTT
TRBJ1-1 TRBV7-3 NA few CASSLTPGAEAFF TGTGCCAGCAGCTTAACGCCCGGGGCTGAAGCTTTCTTT
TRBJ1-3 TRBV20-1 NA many CSANKAGDTIYF TGCAGTGCTAACAAGGCGGGGGACACCATATATTTT
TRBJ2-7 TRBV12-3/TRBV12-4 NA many CASSLLGGAYYEQYF TGTGCCAGCAGTTTATTAGGCGGGGCTTACTACGAGCAGTACTTC
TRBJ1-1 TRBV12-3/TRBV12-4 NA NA CASSARGGPRTEAFF TGTGCCAGCAGTGCCCGGGGGGGGCCGCGGACTGAAGCTTTCTTT
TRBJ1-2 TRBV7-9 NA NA CASSVQGIGYTF TGTGCCAGCAGTGTACAGGGCATCGGCTACACCTTC
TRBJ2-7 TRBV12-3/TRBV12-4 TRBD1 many CASSGGTGTYEQYF TGTGCCAGCAGTGGGGGGACAGGGACCTACGAGCAGTACTTC
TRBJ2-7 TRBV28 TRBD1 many CASLGDRGSYEQYF TGTGCCAGCTTAGGGGACAGGGGTTCCTACGAGCAGTACTTC
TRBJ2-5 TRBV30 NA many CAWRRVETQYF TGTGCCTGGAGAAGGGTGGAGACCCAGTACTTC
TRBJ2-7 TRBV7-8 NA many CASSLEGAYEQYF TGTGCCAGCAGCTTAGAAGGGGCCTACGAGCAGTACTTC
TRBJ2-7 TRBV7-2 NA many CASSAISRDASSYEQYF TGTGCCAGCAGCGCAATCTCCCGGGACGCGAGCTCCTACGAGCAGTACTTC
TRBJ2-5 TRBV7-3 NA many CASSLTLGETQYF TGTGCCAGCAGCTTAACGCTGGGGGAGACCCAGTACTTC
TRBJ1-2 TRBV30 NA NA CAWSVLVHGYTF TGTGCCTGGAGTGTACTGGTGCATGGCTACACCTTC
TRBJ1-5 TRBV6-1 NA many CATGMGGDGNQPQHF TGTGCCACCGGAATGGGAGGGGATGGCAATCAGCCCCAGCATTTT
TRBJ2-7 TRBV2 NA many CASRIGPSSEQYF TGTGCCAGCAGGATAGGACCTTCTTCCGAGCAGTACTTC
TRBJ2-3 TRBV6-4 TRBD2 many CASSVSGSTDTQYF TGTGCCAGCAGTGTTAGCGGGAGCACAGATACGCAGTATTTT
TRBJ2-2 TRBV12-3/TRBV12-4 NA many CASRRDTMNTGELFF TGTGCCAGCAGACGGGACACGATGAACACCGGGGAGCTGTTTTTT
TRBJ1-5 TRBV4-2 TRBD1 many CASSQEQGASQPQHF TGTGCCAGCAGCCAAGAACAGGGGGCGAGTCAGCCCCAGCATTTT
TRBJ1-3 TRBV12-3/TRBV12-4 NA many CASSFRAGAGNTIYF TGTGCCAGCAGTTTTCGCGCCGGGGCAGGAAACACCATATATTTT
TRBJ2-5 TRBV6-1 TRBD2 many CASSELAGEQETQYF TGTGCCAGCAGTGAACTAGCGGGAGAGCAAGAGACCCAGTACTTC